This T cell receptor beta chain was retrieved from a study of blood T cell repertoires in COVID-19 (dated by TCRdb to the early 2020s). About the investigation overall: Collaborator samples came from the United States, Italy and Spain and covered acute and convalescent phases of COVID-19. The material from the prospective study consisted of cDNA or gDNA derived from T cells, B-cell-depleted T cells, or PBMCs. The dataset comprised deeply sampled blood TCRbeta repertoires from subjects exposed to, actively infected with, or recovered from COVID-19. The repertoires were released in a freely available public database intended as a resource for research on the immune response to SARS-CoV-2. The samples were drawn from two sources: the first 160 participants of the ongoing ImmuneRACE study, and 1,200 or so subjects contributed by 6 global collaborators. A de-identified subject ID, COVID-19 status, age in years and sex were almost always included in the sample metadata. Where HLA class I and class II types were available, the types were taken from metadata supplied by the sample provider, not from assay-based typing.

Each collaborating institution followed its own protocols to collect whole blood in K2EDTA tubes. For TCRbeta analysis, collaborators shipped samples in one of three forms: frozen whole blood, isolated PBMCs, or DNA extracted from either of those sample types. Note on this clone: This clone's antigen is unknown. No much larger clonotype is one base removed from it; base qualities were not supplied.

TCRbeta CDR3 regions were amplified from genomic DNA using the immunoSEQ Assay, a bias-controlled multiplex PCR. In the original analysis: The number of nucleated cells in each sample was estimated from the amplification of reference gene primers within the assay. Sequence reads were collapsed and filtered to measure the absolute abundance of every unique TCRbeta CDR3 rearrangement. For each sample, productive Simpson clonality was calculated as the square root of Simpson's diversity index over productive rearrangements. Entries here come from immuneACCESS through TCRdb and include only in-frame sequences with V and J called. Some clones fail to appear in such tables; in the studies checked, an unresolved V gene covers under half of the shortfall, and the cause of the remainder is unknown. The DNA gave D and trimming, while V, J and clone size come from that table. In all, the sample holds about 120,000 clones, and around 76% of those were seen once. 5.5% of the sample goes to the ten largest clones.

Including cysteine and phenylalanine, the CDR3 has 16 amino acids. The only DNA kept is the CDR3, 48 bases in frame from the first base. As encoded in the germline V gene, CDR1 is KGHDR while CDR2 is SFDVKD. V was cut back by 3 bases and J by 4 bases, leaving a gap of 15 bases between them. The research as a whole found: Clinical and demographic metadata were provided uncurated, with the amount varying by source and participant.

This receptor was obtained from a man in his sixties with acute or convalescent COVID-19. The sequence joins TRBV24-1 to TRBJ2-1, with TRBD1 tentatively as D gene (6 bases match). Sequencing input: peripheral blood. The DNA sequence reads TGTGCCACCAGTGATGCCGATGGACAGAGTTACAATGAGCAGTTCTTC. Its translation is CATSDADGQSYNEQFF.